The present entry profiles one T cell receptor (beta chain) with its context. The same CDR3 also results from other DNA sequences found in this sample. The V gene's germline CDR1 is MNHEY and CDR2 SVGAGI. V was pared by 0 bases and J by 3 bases, with 11 bases between. The CDR3 extends over 15 amino acids. The authors' processing: Reference gene primer amplification gave nucleated cell count estimates. Produced via immunoSEQ multiplex PCR; TCRdb's table is partial and in-frame only. Clone size and the V and J calls come from that table; the DNA yielded D and trimming. The sample lists over 150,000 clones, around 85% seen once, with around 0.63% in the top ten. This entry comes from a study of blood T cell repertoires in COVID-19.

The sequencing sample was made of peripheral blood. This chain joins TRBV6-5 and TRBJ1-1; the D gene is possibly TRBD1 (5 bases). This TCR was recovered from a man aged 55 to 69 with COVID-19, enrolled during active disease. The CDR3 here is CASSYSRWGDTEAFF. As DNA, the CDR3 is TGTGCCAGCAGTTACTCTAGGTGGGGGGACACTGAAGCTTTCTTT.